What follows is one T cell receptor (beta chain) and its context. The read ends 3 residues before the CDR3 terminus; that terminus is restored from the germline J gene. The data are from a study of T cells in women clearing cervical HPV infection. Turning to the study itself: Case blood was drawn when the lesion was first found; control blood after infection became undetectable.

The germline gives CDR1 MNHEY, CDR2 SVGEGT. This CDR3 is 13 amino acids long. Trimming removed 8 bases at V and 4 bases at J, with 14 bases between. TCRdb's copy holds only in-frame clones and misses some; the assay was immunoSEQ multiplex PCR. The data include roughly 48,000 clones; the top ten clones carry 1.5% to 2%. This sequence joins TRBV6-2 or TRBV6-3 and TRBJ2-5, with a tentative D call TRBD2 (6 bases). Source material: blood buffy coat. This sequence was found in a woman aged 18 to 75 with a cervical HPV16 infection that either progressed to CIN3+ or cleared (not recorded which). The covered CDR3 bases are TGTGCCAGCGTCCTGGCGGGGATAGAGACC. Protein sequence: CASVLAGIET. The complete CDR3 protein is CASVLAGIETQYF.